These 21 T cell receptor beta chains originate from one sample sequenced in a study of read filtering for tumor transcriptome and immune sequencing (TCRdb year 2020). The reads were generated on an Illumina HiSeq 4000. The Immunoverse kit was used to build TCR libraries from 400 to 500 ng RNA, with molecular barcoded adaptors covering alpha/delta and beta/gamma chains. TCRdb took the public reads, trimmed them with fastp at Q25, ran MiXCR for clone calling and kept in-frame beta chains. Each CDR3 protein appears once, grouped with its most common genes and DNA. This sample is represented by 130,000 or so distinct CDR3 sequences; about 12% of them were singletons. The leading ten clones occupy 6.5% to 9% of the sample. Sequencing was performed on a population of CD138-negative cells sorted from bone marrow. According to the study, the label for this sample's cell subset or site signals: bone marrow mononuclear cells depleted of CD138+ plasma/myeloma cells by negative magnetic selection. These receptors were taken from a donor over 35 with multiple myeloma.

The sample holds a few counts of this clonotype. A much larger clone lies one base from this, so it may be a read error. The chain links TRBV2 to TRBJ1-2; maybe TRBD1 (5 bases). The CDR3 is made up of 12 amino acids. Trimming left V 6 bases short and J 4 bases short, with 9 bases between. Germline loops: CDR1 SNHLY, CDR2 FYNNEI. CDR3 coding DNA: TGTGCCAGCAGAGGGACTATCTATGGCTACACCTTC. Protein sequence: CASRGTIYGYTF.

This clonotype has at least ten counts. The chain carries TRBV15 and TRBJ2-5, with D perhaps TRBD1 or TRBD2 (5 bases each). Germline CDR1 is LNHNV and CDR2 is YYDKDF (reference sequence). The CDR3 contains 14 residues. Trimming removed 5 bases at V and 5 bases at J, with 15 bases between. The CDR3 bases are TGTGCCACCAGCCCCGCCGGGGCAGGGGAGACCCAGTACTTC. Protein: CATSPAGAGETQYF.

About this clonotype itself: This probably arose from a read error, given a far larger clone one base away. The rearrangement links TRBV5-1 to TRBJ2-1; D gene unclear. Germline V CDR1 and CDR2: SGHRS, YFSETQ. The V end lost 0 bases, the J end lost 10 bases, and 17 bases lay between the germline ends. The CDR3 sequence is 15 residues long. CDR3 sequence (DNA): TGCGCCAGCAGCTTGGAGGTCGGGCCCTCCTACGAGCAGTTCTTC. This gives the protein CASSLEVGPSYEQFF. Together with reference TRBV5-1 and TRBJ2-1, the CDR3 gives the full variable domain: KAGVTQTPRYLIKTRGQQVTLSCSPISGHRSVSWYQQTPGQGLQFLFEYFSETQRNKGNFPGRFSGRQFSNSRSEMNVSTLELGDSALYLCASSLEVGPSYEQFFGPGTRLTVL.

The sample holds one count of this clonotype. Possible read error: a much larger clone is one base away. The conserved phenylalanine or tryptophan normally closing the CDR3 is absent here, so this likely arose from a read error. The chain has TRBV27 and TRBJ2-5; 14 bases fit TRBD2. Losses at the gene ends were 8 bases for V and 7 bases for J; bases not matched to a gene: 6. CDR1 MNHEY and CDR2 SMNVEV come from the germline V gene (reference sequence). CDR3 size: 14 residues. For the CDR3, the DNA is TGTGCCAGCCAAGGGACTAGCGGGAGTTGGACCCAGTACCTC. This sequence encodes CASQGTSGSWTQYL.

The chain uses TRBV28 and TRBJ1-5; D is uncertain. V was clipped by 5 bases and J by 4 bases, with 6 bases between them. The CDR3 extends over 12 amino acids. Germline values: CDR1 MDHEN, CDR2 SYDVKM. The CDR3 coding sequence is TGTGCCAGCAGTCCAGAAAATCAGCCCCAGCATTTT. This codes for CASSPENQPQHF.

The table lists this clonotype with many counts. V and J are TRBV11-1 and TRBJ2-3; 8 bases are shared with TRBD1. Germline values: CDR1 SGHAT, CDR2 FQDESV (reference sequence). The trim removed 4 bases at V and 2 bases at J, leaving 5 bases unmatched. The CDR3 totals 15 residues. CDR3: CASSSGQGDTDTQYF. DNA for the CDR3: TGTGCCAGCAGCTCAGGACAGGGAGACACAGATACGCAGTATTTT. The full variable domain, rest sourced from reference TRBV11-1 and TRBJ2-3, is EAEVAQSPRYKITEKSQAVAFWCDPISGHATLYWYRQILGQGPELLVQFQDESVVDDSQLPKDRFSAERLKGVDSTLKIQPAELGDSAMYLCASSSGQGDTDTQYFGPGTRLTVL.

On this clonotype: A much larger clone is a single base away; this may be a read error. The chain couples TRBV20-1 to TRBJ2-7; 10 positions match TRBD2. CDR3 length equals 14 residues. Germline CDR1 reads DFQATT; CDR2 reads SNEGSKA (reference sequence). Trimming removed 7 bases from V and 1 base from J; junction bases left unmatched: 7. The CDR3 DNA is TGCAGTGTTTTAGGGACTAGCGCATCCTACGAGCAGTACTTC. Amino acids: CSVLGTSASYEQYF.

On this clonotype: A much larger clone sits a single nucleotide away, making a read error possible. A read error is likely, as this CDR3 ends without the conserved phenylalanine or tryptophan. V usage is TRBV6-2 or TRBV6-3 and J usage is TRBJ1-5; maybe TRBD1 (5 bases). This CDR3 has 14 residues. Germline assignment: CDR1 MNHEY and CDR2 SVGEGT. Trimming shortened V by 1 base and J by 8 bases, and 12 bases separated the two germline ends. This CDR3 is CASSYLGVAEPQHL. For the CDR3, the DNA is TGTGCCAGCAGTTACTTGGGGGTCGCGGAGCCCCAGCATCTT.

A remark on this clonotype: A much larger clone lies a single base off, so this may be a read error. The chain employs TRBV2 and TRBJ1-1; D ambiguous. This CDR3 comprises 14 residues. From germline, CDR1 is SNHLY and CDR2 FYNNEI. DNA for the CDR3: TGTGCCGGCAGGTCCTTCTCAGGGAACACTGAAGCTTTCTTT. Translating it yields CAGRSFSGNTEAFF.

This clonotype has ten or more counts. CDR3 DNA sequence: TGTGCCAGCAGCTCTTTGCCACTGGAGACCGGAAACAATGAGCAGTTCTTC. Amino acids: CASSSLPLETGNNEQFF. The J gene is TRBJ2-1, the V gene TRBV28; D gene unclear. Per the germline V gene, CDR1 is MDHEN and CDR2 is SYDVKM. The CDR3 consists of 17 residues. The V gene lost 6 bases and the J gene lost 5 bases, with 23 bases spanning the gap.

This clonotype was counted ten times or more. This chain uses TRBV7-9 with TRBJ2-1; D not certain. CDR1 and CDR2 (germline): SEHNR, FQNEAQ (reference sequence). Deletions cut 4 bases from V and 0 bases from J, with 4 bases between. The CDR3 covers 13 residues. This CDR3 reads CASSSPSYNEQFF. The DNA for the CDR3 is TGTGCCAGCAGCTCCCCCTCCTACAATGAGCAGTTCTTC.

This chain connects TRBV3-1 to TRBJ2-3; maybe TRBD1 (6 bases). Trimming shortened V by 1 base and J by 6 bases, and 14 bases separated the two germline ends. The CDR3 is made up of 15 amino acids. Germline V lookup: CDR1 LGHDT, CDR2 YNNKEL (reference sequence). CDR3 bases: TGTGCCAGCAGCCAAGCTGGTGGGGGCGTGGATACGCAGTATTTT. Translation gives CASSQAGGGVDTQYF.

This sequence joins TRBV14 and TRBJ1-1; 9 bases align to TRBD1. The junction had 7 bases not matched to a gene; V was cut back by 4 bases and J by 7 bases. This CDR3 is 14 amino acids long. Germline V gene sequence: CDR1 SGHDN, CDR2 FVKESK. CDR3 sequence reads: CASSPRDRAVEAFF. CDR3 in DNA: TGTGCCAGCAGCCCCCGGGACAGGGCTGTTGAAGCTTTCTTT.

CDR3 in DNA: TGCAGCGTTGAAGGGGTTAGGACTAGCGGGACCAATGAGCAGTTCTTC. Residues: CSVEGVRTSGTNEQFF. The chain uses TRBV29-1 and TRBJ2-1, with TRBD2 identical over 12 bases. The CDR3 runs to 16 residues. Per germline, CDR1 SQVTM and CDR2 ANQGSEA. V dropped 1 base and J dropped 6; count of bases not matched to a gene: 7.

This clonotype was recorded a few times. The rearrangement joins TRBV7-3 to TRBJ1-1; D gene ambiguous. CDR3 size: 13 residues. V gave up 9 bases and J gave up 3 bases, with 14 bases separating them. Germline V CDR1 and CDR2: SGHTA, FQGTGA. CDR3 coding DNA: TGTGCCAGTCGGGCTCGGGTGGACACTGAAGCTTTCTTT. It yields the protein CASRARVDTEAFF.

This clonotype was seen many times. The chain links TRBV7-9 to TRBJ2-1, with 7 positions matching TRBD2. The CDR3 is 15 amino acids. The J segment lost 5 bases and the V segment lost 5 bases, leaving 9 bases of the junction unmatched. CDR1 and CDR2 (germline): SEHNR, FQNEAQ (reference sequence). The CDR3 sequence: CASSPSGLADNEQFF. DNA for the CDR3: TGTGCCAGCAGCCCTAGTGGGCTAGCGGACAATGAGCAGTTCTTC. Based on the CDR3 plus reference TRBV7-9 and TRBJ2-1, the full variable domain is DTGVSQNPRHKITKRGQNVTFRCDPISEHNRLYWYRQTLGQGPEFLTYFQNEAQLEKSRLLSDRFSAERPKGSFSTLEIQRTEQGDSAMYLCASSPSGLADNEQFFGPGTRLTVL.

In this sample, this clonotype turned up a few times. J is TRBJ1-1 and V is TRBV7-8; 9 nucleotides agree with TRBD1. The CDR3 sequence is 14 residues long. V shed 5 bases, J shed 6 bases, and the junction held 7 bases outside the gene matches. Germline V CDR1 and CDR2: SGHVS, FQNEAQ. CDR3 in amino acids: CASSRGQGISEAFF. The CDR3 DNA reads TGTGCCAGCAGCAGGGGACAGGGTATCTCTGAAGCTTTCTTT.

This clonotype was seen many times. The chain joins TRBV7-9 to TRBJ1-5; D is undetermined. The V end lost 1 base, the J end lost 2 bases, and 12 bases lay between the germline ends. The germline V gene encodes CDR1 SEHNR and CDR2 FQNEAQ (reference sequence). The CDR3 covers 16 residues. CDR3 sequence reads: CASSLVPGVGNQPQHF. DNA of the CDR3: TGTGCCAGCAGCTTAGTCCCCGGGGTAGGCAATCAGCCCCAGCATTTT.

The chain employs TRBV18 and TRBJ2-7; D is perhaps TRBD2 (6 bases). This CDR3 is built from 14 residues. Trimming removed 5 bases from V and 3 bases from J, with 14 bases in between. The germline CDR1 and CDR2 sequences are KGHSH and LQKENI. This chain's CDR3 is CASSAGPYLYEQYF. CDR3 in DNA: TGTGCCAGCTCAGCGGGACCCTACCTCTACGAGCAGTACTTC. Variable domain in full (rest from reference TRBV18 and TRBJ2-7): NAGVMQNPRHLVRRRGQEARLRCSPMKGHSHVYWYRQLPEEGLKFMVYLQKENIIDESGMPKERFSAEFPKEGPSILRIQQVVRGDSAAYFCASSAGPYLYEQYFGPGTRLTVT.

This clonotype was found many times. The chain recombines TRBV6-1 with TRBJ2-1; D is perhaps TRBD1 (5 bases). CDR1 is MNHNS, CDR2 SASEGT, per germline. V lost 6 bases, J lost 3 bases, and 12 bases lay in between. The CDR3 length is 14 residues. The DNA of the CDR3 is TGTGCCAGCAGCCAGGCCAGGGACTACAATGAGCAGTTCTTC. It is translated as CASSQARDYNEQFF.

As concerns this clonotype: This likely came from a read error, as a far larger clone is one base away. DNA of the CDR3: TGTGCCAGCAGCCCTGGACAGGGGAGGTTCTTC. This sequence encodes CASSPGQGRFF. The rearrangement uses TRBV12-3 or TRBV12-4 and TRBJ2-1; 9 bases fit TRBD1. The J segment lost 15 bases and the V segment lost 6 bases, leaving 6 bases of the junction unmatched. The CDR3 has 11 amino acids.